This T cell receptor (beta chain) was sequenced for a study of long-term antiretroviral therapy in people with HIV. Turning to the study itself: The 2015 immediate-ART recommendation came about a decade after the earliest samples.

The ends lost 5 bases at V and 0 bases at J; junction bases unmatched: 8. This CDR3 is 17 amino acids long. Germline V gives CDR1 SEHNR, CDR2 FQNEAQ (reference sequence). Treatment of all HIV participants took place in the United States. They ran version v3.0 of the immunoSEQ assay at survey level. Measured with immunoSEQ multiplex PCR; TCRdb has only the in-frame clones, and not every one. The sample lists under 25,000 clones; 80% were seen once. This receptor was identified in a woman aged 40 to 50 with HIV. Sequenced material: unsorted PBMCs, taken 0.2 years after starting antiretroviral therapy. The chain employs TRBV7-9 and TRBJ1-4; TRBD1 matches 8 bases. This CDR3 is CASSPDRGEATNEKLFF. CDR3 DNA sequence: TGTGCCAGCAGCCCTGACAGGGGCGAAGCAACTAATGAAAAACTGTTTTTT. The whole variable domain, filled in from reference TRBV7-9 and TRBJ1-4, reads DTGVSQNPRHKITKRGQNVTFRCDPISEHNRLYWYRQTLGQGPEFLTYFQNEAQLEKSRLLSDRFSAERPKGSFSTLEIQRTEQGDSAMYLCASSPDRGEATNEKLFFGSGTQLSVL.